This entry lists 2 T cell receptor beta chains sequenced from one sample in a study of cytomegalovirus exposure and HLA in healthy donors. With 60 Vbeta and 13 Jbeta primers, the PCR was carried out. Repertoires were generated with immunoSEQ multiplex PCR, while TCRdb's copy carries only in-frame clones and drops some. Of hundreds of thousands of clones in the sample, over 65% are singletons; the top ten hold 0.63%. Source material: PBMCs. All receptors come from a man younger than 35 in good health and CMV-seronegative.

There are a few counts of this clone. This chain connects TRBV28 to TRBJ1-1; no reliable D call. The germline CDR1 and CDR2 sequences are MDHEN and SYDVKM. The CDR3 runs 13 residues. Between the trimmed V and J ends, which lost 7 bases and 5 bases, there was a span of 14 bases. The CDR3 loop is CASNPTGRTEAFF. The CDR3 DNA follows: TGTGCCAGCAATCCCACGGGGAGGACTGAAGCTTTCTTT.

This clone was observed once. The chain links TRBV5-4 to TRBJ2-7; 9 bases agree with TRBD1. V lost 2 bases, J lost 3 bases, and 9 bases stayed unmatched. The CDR3 has 16 residues. CDR1 and CDR2 (germline): SGHNT, YYREEE (reference sequence). CDR3 bases: TGTGCCAGCAGCTTTCCGAGACCGGGACAGGGCTACGAGCAGTACTTC. Translation gives CASSFPRPGQGYEQYF.